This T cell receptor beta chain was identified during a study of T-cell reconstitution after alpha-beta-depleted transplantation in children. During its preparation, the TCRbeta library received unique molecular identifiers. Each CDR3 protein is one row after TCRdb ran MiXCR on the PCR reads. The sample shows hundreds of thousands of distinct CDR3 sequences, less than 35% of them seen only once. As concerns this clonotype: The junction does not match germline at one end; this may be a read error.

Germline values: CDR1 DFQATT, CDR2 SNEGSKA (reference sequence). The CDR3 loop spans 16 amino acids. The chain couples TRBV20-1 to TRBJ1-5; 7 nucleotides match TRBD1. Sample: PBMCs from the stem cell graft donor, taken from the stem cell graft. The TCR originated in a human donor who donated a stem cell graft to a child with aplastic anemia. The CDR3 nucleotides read TGCAGTGCCCAAACGTTCCAGGGGGTGAGCAGTCAGCCCCAGCATTTT. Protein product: CSAQTFQGVSSQPQHF.